What follows is one TCR beta chain and its context. Its matching antigen is unknown. The CDR3 runs to 17 residues. With 4 bases clipped from V and 4 bases from J, the junction kept 16 bases outside the gene matches. CDR1 and CDR2 (germline): SGHDN, FVKESK. These data originate in a study of graft-versus-host responses after intestinal transplantation. Overall study results and limits: Recipient marrow held GvH clones, some first seen in ileum or blood.

Clones were read by immunoSEQ multiplex PCR, and TCRdb kept only the in-frame ones, dropping some. The data contain roughly 120,000 clones, around 93% of them singletons. This TCR came from a human donor who received an intestinal transplant. The chain has TRBV14 and TRBJ2-7; 7 bases line up with TRBD2. The sample in question was unstimulated CD8+ T cells sorted from spleen or lymph node cells, obtained before intestinal transplant. As DNA, the CDR3 is TGTGCCAGCAGCCCAGAACGCTGGGGGACTAACTCTTACGAGCAGTACTTC. This translates into CASSPERWGTNSYEQYF.